The 14 T cell receptor beta chains in this list originate from one sample, sequenced in a study of shared clonotypes between healthy human individuals. It was CD45RO-negative cells, positively selected for CCR7, that made up naive CD8 cells, with terminally differentiated effector memory CD45RA+ cells excluded. Repertoires were generated with immunoSEQ multiplex PCR, while TCRdb's copy carries only in-frame clones and drops some. This table has roughly 2,000,000 clones, approximately 95% appearing once. The specimen sequenced was naive CD8+ T cells sorted from blood. These receptors originate from a man in his late teens or twenties in good health.

The CDR3, as DNA: TGTGCCTGGAGTGGCCGTAACTATGGCTACACCTTC. As protein: CAWSGRNYGYTF. This chain joins TRBV30 and TRBJ1-2, with D uncertain. CDR1 is GTSNPN, CDR2 SVGIG, per germline (reference sequence). This CDR3 is built from 12 residues. V was clipped by 1 base and J by 1 base, with 4 bases between them. Variable domain in full (rest from reference TRBV30 and TRBJ1-2): SQTIHQWPATLVQPVGSPLSLECTVEGTSNPNLYWYRQAAGRGLQLLFYSVGIGQISSEVPQNLSASRPQDRQFILSSKKLLLSDSGFYLCAWSGRNYGYTFGSGTRLTVV.

The chain combines TRBV4-1 with TRBJ2-5; D may be TRBD2 (5 bases). The CDR3 is 16 amino acids. V was pared by 3 bases and J by 4 bases, with 18 bases between. The germline gives CDR1 MGHRA, CDR2 YSYEKL. CDR3 residues: CASSQGQPEAGETQYF. CDR3 nucleotides: TGCGCCAGCAGCCAGGGCCAGCCGGAGGCGGGAGAGACCCAGTACTTC.

The V gene is TRBV4-1, the J gene TRBJ2-2; the D gene is possibly TRBD2 (6 bases). V was clipped by 4 bases and J by 3 bases, with 12 bases between them. Germline lookup yields CDR1 MGHRA and CDR2 YSYEKL. The CDR3 contains 15 residues. This CDR3 reads CASSPRGPYTGELFF. The CDR3 nucleotides read TGCGCCAGCAGCCCGCGGGGACCGTACACCGGGGAGCTGTTTTTT.

This clone was seen just once. J is TRBJ2-7 and V is TRBV7-6, with TRBD2 as a possible D gene (5 bases). From germline, CDR1 is SGHVS and CDR2 FNYEAQ. The CDR3 extends over 14 amino acids. Trimming pared 1 base from V and 5 bases from J, leaving 12 bases between. The CDR3 loop reads CASSLGGWGDEQYF. In DNA, the CDR3 is TGTGCCAGCAGCTTAGGAGGCTGGGGAGACGAGCAGTACTTC.

This rearrangement joins TRBV28 to TRBJ2-2, with D possibly being TRBD1 (5 bases). The CDR3 extends over 15 amino acids. Trimming left V 4 bases short and J 6 bases short, with 15 bases between. Germline CDR1 is MDHEN and CDR2 is SYDVKM. The chain's CDR3 is CASSSTTANAGELFF. CDR3 sequence (DNA): TGTGCCAGCAGTTCCACGACAGCGAATGCCGGGGAGCTGTTTTTT.

The rearrangement links TRBV9 to TRBJ1-2; 8 positions match TRBD1. Germline V gene data show CDR1 as SGDLS and CDR2 as YYNGEE. The CDR3 covers 13 residues. Trimming took 4 bases from V and 6 from J; bases not matched to a gene: 5. CDR3 coding DNA: TGTGCCAGCAGCATCCAGGGGGCGGATGGCTACACCTTC. This codes for CASSIQGADGYTF.

CDR3 bases: TGTGCCAGCAGCGCGTCCGGGGACCGATCTGACGAGCAGTACTTC. Translated: CASSASGDRSDEQYF. V gene TRBV9 combines with J gene TRBJ2-7, with D tentatively TRBD1 or TRBD2 (5 bases each). Germline-derived CDR1 and CDR2 are SGDLS and YYNGEE. Trimming shortened V by 3 bases and J by 5 bases, and 18 bases separated the two germline ends. The CDR3 covers 15 residues.

This chain links TRBV9 with TRBJ2-3; the match to TRBD2 covers 8 bases. Trimming at V came to 0 bases and at J to 10 bases, leaving 4 bases not matched to a gene. This CDR3 comprises 13 residues. From germline, CDR1 is SGDLS and CDR2 YYNGEE. The CDR3 nucleotides are TGTGCCAGCAGCGTAGGAAGTAGCGGGGCGCAGTATTTT. Amino acid sequence: CASSVGSSGAQYF.

In its sample, this clone was seen once. This chain uses TRBV2 with TRBJ2-2; 7 bases agree with TRBD1. With 6 bases clipped from V and 1 base from J, the junction kept 2 bases outside the gene matches. From germline, CDR1 is SNHLY and CDR2 FYNNEI. The CDR3 sequence is 14 residues long. CDR3 protein: CASSWTGNTGELFF. The CDR3 DNA reads as TGTGCCAGCAGCTGGACAGGGAACACCGGGGAGCTGTTTTTT.

This clone was observed once. The chain employs TRBV4-1 and TRBJ2-1; D may be TRBD2 (5 bases). Germline assignment: CDR1 MGHRA and CDR2 YSYEKL. V gave up 0 bases and J gave up 3 bases, with 12 bases separating them. The CDR3 extends over 16 amino acids. The CDR3 bases are TGCGCCAGCAGCCAAGATGAGGCAGCGGACTACAATGAGCAGTTCTTC. It specifies CASSQDEAADYNEQFF.

This chain joins TRBV2 and TRBJ2-1; D might be TRBD2 (6 bases). The CDR3 runs to 13 residues. V was trimmed by 10 bases and J by 6 bases, leaving 16 bases between them. Germline V gives CDR1 SNHLY, CDR2 FYNNEI. CDR3 region: CATPTSQANEQFF. CDR3 nucleotide sequence: TGTGCCACCCCGACTAGTCAGGCCAATGAGCAGTTCTTC.

The chain uses TRBV11-2 and TRBJ2-7; 10 bases align to TRBD1. The V gene end was trimmed by 1 base and the J gene end by 2 bases; junction bases not matched to a gene: 11. Germline loops: CDR1 SGHAT, CDR2 FQNNGV. The CDR3 covers 18 residues. The CDR3 DNA is TGTGCCAGCAGCTTAGGGTACGGTCTGGGACAGGGGACCTACGAGCAGTACTTC. This translates into CASSLGYGLGQGTYEQYF.

As concerns this clone: The same CDR3 also results from other DNA sequences found in this sample. The chain carries TRBV27 and TRBJ1-6; D is uncertain. Germline V gives CDR1 MNHEY, CDR2 SMNVEV (reference sequence). Trimming took off 2 bases at V and 6 bases at J, with 2 bases between the two ends. The CDR3 is made up of 12 amino acids. CDR3 residues: CASSLTNSPLHF. Written as DNA, the CDR3 is TGTGCCAGCAGTTTAACTAATTCACCCCTCCACTTT.

This clone showed up just once. This rearrangement joins TRBV6-5 to TRBJ1-4; D might be TRBD1 (6 bases). This CDR3 comprises 15 residues. V lost 0 bases and J lost 8, with 13 bases in between. From germline, CDR1 is MNHEY and CDR2 SVGAGI. This chain's CDR3 is CASSYSAEGEEKLFF. The CDR3 DNA reads TGTGCCAGCAGTTACTCGGCGGAGGGGGAAGAAAAACTGTTTTTT.